Each of the 28 T cell receptor beta chains below was sequenced from the same sample in a study of early T cells in non-severe SARS-CoV-2 infection. TCRdb independently ran MiXCR on the 5' RACE reads; one entry per CDR3 protein. This sample has tens of thousands of distinct CDR3 sequences, with more than 8% found just once. What was sequenced was whole blood. These receptors came from an adult who was a healthcare worker with PCR-confirmed SARS-CoV-2 infection or an uninfected control (not recorded which).

This clonotype was found many times. The chain is built from TRBV29-1 and TRBJ1-1, with D perhaps TRBD1 (5 bases). The length of the CDR3 is 15 residues. Trimming cost V 6 bases and J 6 bases, with 23 bases left between them. The V gene's germline CDR1 is SQVTM and CDR2 ANQGSEA. The CDR3 nucleotides are TGCAGCGTCTTTGGGGCCGGGGGGGATGGAGCTGAAGCTTTCTTT. It encodes CSVFGAGGDGAEAFF.

This clonotype was picked up many times. The chain couples TRBV10-2 to TRBJ2-7; maybe TRBD1 (5 bases). The germline V gene has CDR1 WSHSY and CDR2 SAAADI. V shed 5 bases and J shed 7 bases, with 12 bases lying between them. CDR3 length: 12 residues. The DNA of the CDR3 is TGCGCCAGCAGTATTCAGGGTAGGGAGCAGTACTTC. Encoded protein: CASSIQGREQYF.

The chain combines TRBV11-1 with TRBJ2-3; no definite D call. This CDR3 contains 14 residues. Germline assignment: CDR1 SGHAT and CDR2 FQDESV (reference sequence). Between the trimmed V and J ends, which lost 5 bases and 4 bases, there was a span of 13 bases. The CDR3 reads CASSPSLSSDTQYF. The DNA for the CDR3 is TGTGCCAGCAGCCCAAGCCTAAGCTCAGATACGCAGTATTTT.

This clonotype was seen a handful of times. The rearrangement uses TRBV24-1 and TRBJ2-3; TRBD1 matches 7 bases. The CDR3 consists of 16 residues. V lost 3 bases, J lost 2 bases, and 7 bases stayed unmatched. The germline CDR1 and CDR2 sequences are KGHDR and SFDVKD. CDR3 in amino acids: CATSDPTGQTTDTQYF. The CDR3 nucleotides read TGTGCCACCAGTGATCCCACGGGACAGACCACAGATACGCAGTATTTT.

This clonotype was detected ten times or more. The chain employs TRBV6-1 and TRBJ1-5, with D possibly TRBD1 on 6 matching bases. The V end lost 1 base, the J end lost 3 bases, and 10 bases lay between the germline ends. The CDR3 extends over 15 amino acids. Germline-derived CDR1 and CDR2 are MNHNS and SASEGT. CDR3 loop: CASSEVGGYNQPQHF. The DNA of the CDR3 is TGTGCCAGCAGTGAAGTAGGGGGATACAATCAGCCCCAGCATTTT.

This rearrangement joins TRBV27 to TRBJ1-5; D unresolved. Germline CDR1 reads MNHEY; CDR2 reads SMNVEV (reference sequence). Trimming removed 5 bases from V and 11 bases from J, with 16 bases in between. This CDR3 region has 13 residues. CDR3 nucleotide sequence: TGTGCCAGCAGTCTCTTTGTTGAATCGGCCCAGCATTTT. It is translated as CASSLFVESAQHF.

This clonotype was counted ten times or more. The chain has TRBV5-1 and TRBJ2-5; D might be TRBD1 or TRBD2, each matching 5 bases. The CDR3 covers 14 residues. With 0 bases removed from V and 3 bases from J, the gap between germline ends came to 9 bases. Germline lookup yields CDR1 SGHRS and CDR2 YFSETQ. Here the CDR3 reads CASSLVRGEETQYF. For the CDR3, the DNA is TGCGCCAGCAGCTTGGTGCGAGGGGAAGAGACCCAGTACTTC. Based on the CDR3 plus reference TRBV5-1 and TRBJ2-5, the full variable domain is KAGVTQTPRYLIKTRGQQVTLSCSPISGHRSVSWYQQTPGQGLQFLFEYFSETQRNKGNFPGRFSGRQFSNSRSEMNVSTLELGDSALYLCASSLVRGEETQYFGPGTRLLVL.

In this sample, this clonotype turned up many times. The chain links TRBV20-1 to TRBJ1-1; no definite D call. The CDR3 extends over 17 amino acids. Trimming pared 2 bases from V and 5 bases from J, leaving 24 bases between. The germline V gene encodes CDR1 DFQATT and CDR2 SNEGSKA (reference sequence). In DNA, the CDR3 is TGCAGTGCTAGACAGAAGACCTGGGCCTCGGGAGGGACTGAAGCTTTCTTT. It is translated as CSARQKTWASGGTEAFF.

This chain uses TRBV6-5 with TRBJ1-6; D unclear. The CDR3 extends over 14 amino acids. Trimming removed 1 base from V and 8 bases from J, with 9 bases in between. CDR1 and CDR2 (germline): MNHEY, SVGAGI. CDR3 sequence: CASSYLGGDSPLHF. The CDR3, as DNA: TGTGCCAGCAGTTACTTGGGCGGCGATTCACCCCTCCACTTT.

This clonotype appeared many times. The chain employs TRBV5-5 and TRBJ2-3; TRBD1 might be the D (6 bases). Germline V gives CDR1 SGHKS, CDR2 YYEKEE (reference sequence). The V end was cut by 4 bases, the J end by 6 bases, with 15 bases between. The CDR3 length is 14 residues. The CDR3 sequence is CASSLSFTGDTQYF. The DNA for the CDR3 is TGTGCCAGCAGCCTCTCCTTTACAGGGGATACGCAGTATTTT. Full variable domain (missing parts from reference TRBV5-5 and TRBJ2-3): DAGVTQSPTHLIKTRGQQVTLRCSPISGHKSVSWYQQVLGQGPQFIFQYYEKEERGRGNFPDRFSARQFPNYSSELNVNALLLGDSALYLCASSLSFTGDTQYFGPGTRLTVL.

The J gene is TRBJ2-7, the V gene TRBV19, with a tentative D call TRBD1 (6 bases). The length of the CDR3 is 13 residues. Trimming shortened V by 10 bases and J by 4 bases, and 17 bases separated the two germline ends. Germline loops: CDR1 LNHDA, CDR2 SQIVND (reference sequence). CDR3 protein: CAIYRDMRYEQYF. DNA for the CDR3: TGTGCCATTTACCGGGACATGCGATACGAGCAGTACTTC. Drawing the rest from reference TRBV19 and TRBJ2-7, the complete variable domain is DGGITQSPKYLFRKEGQNVTLSCEQNLNHDAMYWYRQDPGQGLRLIYYSQIVNDFQKGDIAEGYSVSREKKESFPLTVTSAQKNPTAFYLCAIYRDMRYEQYFGPGTRLTVT.

This clonotype came up a few times. This chain joins TRBV7-2 and TRBJ2-6; 7 positions match TRBD1. The CDR3 runs 18 residues. After removal of 5 bases from V and 2 bases from J, the junction contained 12 bases not matched to a gene. CDR1 is SGHTA, CDR2 FQGNSA, per germline. CDR3 region: CASSPRGTVRTGANVLTF. Written as DNA, the CDR3 is TGTGCCAGCAGCCCGCGTGGGACAGTGCGGACTGGGGCCAACGTCCTGACTTTC.

The sample holds a few counts of this clonotype. The CDR3 protein is CASRWGVDRVLVGYTF. The CDR3, as DNA: TGTGCCAGCAGATGGGGGGTAGACAGGGTCCTTGTTGGCTACACCTTC. This chain connects TRBV2 to TRBJ1-2, with 7 bases fitting TRBD1. The J segment lost 7 bases and the V segment lost 6 bases, leaving 17 bases of the junction unmatched. The CDR3 runs 16 residues. CDR1 and CDR2 from the germline V gene are SNHLY and FYNNEI.

Concerning this clonotype: A much bigger clone sits one base away, suggesting this may be a read error. The chain carries TRBV6-5 and TRBJ1-1; maybe TRBD1 (5 bases). The CDR3 loop spans 16 amino acids. CDR1 is MNHEY, CDR2 SVGAGI, per germline. V was clipped by 4 bases and J by 7 bases, with 22 bases between them. In nucleotides, the CDR3 is TGTGCCAGCAGTTCCTCGAGTTCCGGGGCAATAGGTGAAGCTTTCTTT. It codes for CASSSSSSGAIGEAFF.

The rearrangement uses TRBV12-3 or TRBV12-4 and TRBJ1-4; D unclear. V was cut by 5 bases and J by 5 bases, with 15 bases left in between. This CDR3 comprises 15 residues. The CDR3 DNA follows: TGTGCCAGCAGTGATAGCCATGGCTCGAATGAAAAACTGTTTTTT. This codes for CASSDSHGSNEKLFF.

The table lists this clonotype with a few counts. As DNA, the CDR3 is TGCAGTGCGTTTGATGGGGCCGATAGTCAGCCCCAGCATTTT. This codes for CSAFDGADSQPQHF. V gene TRBV20-1 combines with J gene TRBJ1-5; the D gene is possibly TRBD1 (5 bases). CDR1 is DFQATT, CDR2 SNEGSKA, per germline (reference sequence). The CDR3 length is 14 residues. Trimming left V 6 bases short and J 6 bases short, with 18 bases between.

This clonotype appeared a few times. The V call is TRBV7-8, the J call TRBJ1-5, with 8 bases lining up with TRBD1. This CDR3 region has 14 residues. V lost 5 bases and J lost 4; bases outside the gene matches: 4. Per the germline V gene, CDR1 is SGHVS and CDR2 is FQNEAQ. The CDR3 loop reads CASSRTGRNQPQHF. The CDR3 coding sequence is TGTGCCAGCAGCCGGACAGGGAGGAATCAGCCCCAGCATTTT.

This clonotype was recorded many times. This rearrangement joins TRBV12-3 or TRBV12-4 to TRBJ2-2; unclear D gene. Between the trimmed V and J ends, which lost 5 bases and 6 bases, there was a span of 10 bases. The length of the CDR3 is 13 residues. The CDR3 is CASSRLFPGELFF. For the CDR3, the DNA is TGTGCCAGCAGTCGACTGTTCCCCGGGGAGCTGTTTTTT.

The chain links TRBV20-1 to TRBJ2-3; D is unclear. V was clipped by 2 bases and J by 4 bases, with 13 bases between them. This CDR3 spans 14 amino acids. Germline CDR1 reads DFQATT; CDR2 reads SNEGSKA (reference sequence). The chain's CDR3 is CSARKFEEADTQYF. The CDR3 DNA reads as TGCAGTGCTAGAAAGTTCGAAGAGGCAGATACGCAGTATTTT.

The chain employs TRBV12-3 or TRBV12-4 and TRBJ2-5, with D possibly TRBD2 on 5 matching bases. CDR3 size: 17 residues. The V gene lost 10 bases and the J gene lost 2 bases, with 26 bases spanning the gap. The CDR3 bases are TGTGCCATACTCGACGGGCGGAATAACGGGGATCAAGAGACCCAGTACTTC. This translates into CAILDGRNNGDQETQYF.

V is TRBV12-3 or TRBV12-4 and J is TRBJ1-1; D unclear. The CDR3 spans 14 residues. Trimming shortened V by 3 bases and J by 1 base, and 9 bases separated the two germline ends. The CDR3 sequence is CASSLGLGNTEAFF. The CDR3 coding sequence is TGTGCCAGCAGTTTGGGCCTTGGGAACACTGAAGCTTTCTTT.

This clonotype was seen repeatedly, ten times or more. The rearrangement links TRBV6-1 to TRBJ2-3; 8 bases align to TRBD2. V trimming: 8 bases; J trimming: 0 bases; junction bases outside the gene matches: 4. Germline CDR1 and CDR2: MNHNS and SASEGT. There are 14 residues in the CDR3. CDR3 in DNA: TGTGCCAGCCTCGGGGGGGCGAGCACAGATACGCAGTATTTT. Encoded protein: CASLGGASTDTQYF.

This clonotype appeared many times. The chain carries TRBV9 and TRBJ2-2; 9 positions match TRBD1. V gave up 2 bases and J gave up 3 bases; unmatched junction bases: 5. Germline V gene data show CDR1 as SGDLS and CDR2 as YYNGEE. This CDR3 region has 16 residues. The CDR3 nucleotides are TGTGCCAGCAGCGTGAGGGACAGGGAATACACCGGGGAGCTGTTTTTT. Its translation: CASSVRDREYTGELFF.

This clonotype was counted many times. The V call is TRBV7-9, the J call TRBJ2-7, with 9 bases matching TRBD1. The CDR3 covers 16 residues. Unmatched junction bases numbered 8, after V lost 2 bases and J lost 3 bases. CDR1 SEHNR and CDR2 FQNEAQ come from the germline V gene (reference sequence). The CDR3 region is CASSLRSGQGDYEQYF. In DNA, the CDR3 is TGTGCCAGCAGCTTAAGATCGGGACAGGGAGACTACGAGCAGTACTTC.

This clonotype has a count of ten or more. The rearrangement links TRBV5-6 to TRBJ1-1; D is possibly TRBD1 (5 bases). The germline gives CDR1 SGHDT, CDR2 YYEEEE. V lost 4 bases and J 5 bases, leaving 18 bases between the germline ends. The CDR3 length is 15 residues. The CDR3 reads CASSEGTQGTTEAFF. CDR3 DNA: TGTGCCAGCAGCGAAGGCACTCAGGGAACGACTGAAGCTTTCTTT.

There are many counts of this clonotype. The J gene is TRBJ1-6, the V gene TRBV20-1, with no clear D. V gave up 4 bases and J gave up 4 bases, with 20 bases separating them. The CDR3 length is 17 residues. Germline-derived CDR1 and CDR2 are DFQATT and SNEGSKA (reference sequence). CDR3 sequence reads: CSATVPETASYNSPLHF. In DNA, the CDR3 is TGCAGTGCTACAGTCCCCGAGACGGCTTCTTATAATTCACCCCTCCACTTT.

The sample holds many counts of this clonotype. The chain carries TRBV5-6 and TRBJ2-7; TRBD2 is a possible D gene (5 bases). The germline V and J ends were trimmed by 0 bases and 6 bases, with 10 bases remaining between them. The germline CDR1 and CDR2 sequences are SGHDT and YYEEEE. The CDR3 spans 13 residues. CDR3 amino acids: CASSLALAGEQYF. The DNA of the CDR3 is TGTGCCAGCAGCTTGGCGCTAGCCGGCGAGCAGTACTTC.

The chain employs TRBV4-2 and TRBJ2-7, with TRBD1 matching over 9 bases. The germline CDR1 and CDR2 sequences are LGHNA and YNFKEQ. The length of the CDR3 is 16 residues. V was clipped by 3 bases and J by 3 bases; unmatched bases: 9. CDR3 nucleotides: TGTGCCAGCAGCCAGGGGGGTGGGACAGGGAACTACGAGCAGTACTTC. Encoded protein: CASSQGGGTGNYEQYF.